What follows are 15 T cell receptor beta chains derived from one specimen sequenced in a study of shared T cell receptors in the human thymus (dated by TCRdb to the early 2020s). Libraries came from the immunoSEQ multiplex PCR assay. TCRdb holds this immuneACCESS table with in-frame rearrangements only. Some clones are missing; in checked studies, unresolved V genes explain under half, and the rest has no known cause. In all, the sample holds hundreds of thousands of clones, and 70% to 80% of those were seen once. Of the sample, less than 0.015% is held by the ten largest clones. These data are also associated with another study on human thymus T cells.

The sequenced sample consisted of thymocytes. Receptors originate from a boy under three years old with a congenital heart defect. Donor details come from another sample of the same person, matched by shared clones.

The chain combines TRBV15 with TRBJ1-4, with TRBD1 matching over 10 bases. CDR1 LNHNV and CDR2 YYDKDF come from the germline V gene (reference sequence). The CDR3 contains 18 residues. J gave up 8 bases and V 0 bases, and 12 bases lay outside the gene matches. CDR3 region: CATSREPPGQGILEKLFF. Written as DNA, the CDR3 is TGTGCCACCAGCAGAGAACCGCCGGGACAGGGGATTCTGGAAAAACTGTTTTTT.

This sequence joins TRBV30 and TRBJ2-5; tentatively, D is TRBD2 (5 bases). V dropped 1 base and J dropped 3 bases, with 15 bases sitting between them. Germline V gene lookup returns CDR1 GTSNPN and CDR2 SVGIG (reference sequence). The CDR3 is made up of 15 amino acids. CDR3 coding DNA: TGTGCCTGGAGTGAGTGGGGAGATTACAAAGAGACCCAGTACTTC. This encodes CAWSEWGDYKETQYF. Complete variable domain (other parts from reference TRBV30 and TRBJ2-5): SQTIHQWPATLVQPVGSPLSLECTVEGTSNPNLYWYRQAAGRGLQLLFYSVGIGQISSEVPQNLSASRPQDRQFILSSKKLLLSDSGFYLCAWSEWGDYKETQYFGPGTRLLVL.

The chain uses TRBV19 and TRBJ1-5; 7 bases map to TRBD1. The germline gives CDR1 LNHDA, CDR2 SQIVND (reference sequence). V was pared by 3 bases and J by 4 bases, with 6 bases of the junction left unmatched. This CDR3 contains 15 residues. This CDR3 is CASSIARGMNQPQHF. CDR3 bases: TGTGCCAGTAGTATTGCCAGGGGGATGAATCAGCCCCAGCATTTT.

The chain employs TRBV4-3 and TRBJ2-2, with 9 nucleotides matching TRBD1. Germline V gene lookup returns CDR1 LGHNA and CDR2 YSLEER. CDR3 length equals 17 residues. With V trimmed by 3 bases and J by 6 bases, 11 bases remained unmatched. The CDR3 DNA is TGCGCCAGCAGCCACGGCGCCGGGACAGGGAGTCCCGGGGAGCTGTTTTTT. Translating it yields CASSHGAGTGSPGELFF.

The gene calls are TRBV5-1 and TRBJ2-7, with D tentatively TRBD1 (6 bases). From germline, CDR1 is SGHRS and CDR2 YFSETQ. This CDR3 is 13 amino acids long. V lost 4 bases and J lost 6, with 14 bases in between. CDR3 protein: CASSAQLGGEQYF. CDR3 nucleotide sequence: TGCGCCAGCAGCGCCCAGCTAGGGGGCGAGCAGTACTTC.

The chain links TRBV5-6 to TRBJ1-2; 7 bases are a match to TRBD1. The CDR3 has 16 residues. V was clipped by 8 bases and J by 1 base; unmatched bases: 14. CDR1 is SGHDT, CDR2 YYEEEE, per germline. The chain's CDR3 is CASSIQGQYLNYGYTF. CDR3 coding DNA: TGTGCCAGTAGCATACAGGGACAGTACCTTAACTATGGCTACACCTTC.

This clone was counted a few times. CDR3 in amino acids: CASREGLAGDETQYF. The CDR3, as DNA: TGTGCCAGCAGGGAGGGACTAGCGGGAGATGAGACCCAGTACTTC. The rearrangement links TRBV2 to TRBJ2-5; 14 bases agree with TRBD2. V gave up 6 bases and J gave up 5 bases; unmatched junction bases: 5. Per the germline V gene, CDR1 is SNHLY and CDR2 is FYNNEI. The CDR3 has 15 residues. Full variable domain (remainder filled in from reference TRBV2 and TRBJ2-5): EPEVTQTPSHQVTQMGQEVILRCVPISNHLYFYWYRQILGQKVEFLVSFYNNEISEKSEIFDDQFSVERPDGSNFTLKIRSTKLEDSAMYFCASREGLAGDETQYFGPGTRLLVL.

V gene TRBV29-1 combines with J gene TRBJ1-1; D gene unclear. Per germline, CDR1 SQVTM and CDR2 ANQGSEA. The V gene lost 6 bases and the J gene lost 6 bases, with 8 bases spanning the gap. CDR3 length equals 10 residues. The CDR3 coding sequence is TGCAGCGTGAGGGAGGCTGAAGCTTTCTTT. It codes for CSVREAEAFF.

This clone was observed a handful of times. CDR3 nucleotide sequence: TGTGCCAGCAGCCTAAGGCTAGGGGAGCCCCAGCATTTT. This encodes CASSLRLGEPQHF. The rearrangement joins TRBV14 to TRBJ1-5; D might be TRBD1 (5 bases). The CDR3 spans 13 residues. V was cut by 4 bases and J by 8 bases, with 12 bases left in between. The germline V gene has CDR1 SGHDN and CDR2 FVKESK.

The chain recombines TRBV7-9 with TRBJ1-2, with TRBD1 matching 7 bases. CDR3 length: 15 residues. The V and J ends lost 5 bases and 4 bases, in that order; junction bases with no gene match: 10. Germline V gives CDR1 SEHNR, CDR2 FQNEAQ (reference sequence). In nucleotides, the CDR3 is TGTGCCAGCAGCACTCGACAGGGCTGGGGCTATGGCTACACCTTC. Its protein is CASSTRQGWGYGYTF.

The J gene is TRBJ2-5, the V gene TRBV5-1; the D gene is possibly TRBD2 (6 bases). V shed 4 bases and J shed 3 bases, with 10 bases lying between them. The CDR3 loop spans 13 amino acids. CDR1 SGHRS and CDR2 YFSETQ come from the germline V gene. CDR3: CASSLGTEETQYF. Written as DNA, the CDR3 is TGCGCCAGCAGCCTCGGGACTGAAGAGACCCAGTACTTC.

The chain uses TRBV5-1 and TRBJ2-7; 12 nucleotides align to TRBD2. Germline CDR1 and CDR2: SGHRS and YFSETQ. The CDR3 has 17 amino acids. J gave up 5 bases and V 3 bases, and 12 bases lay outside the gene matches. The CDR3 sequence: CASSSLAGGPIIHEQYF. Written as DNA, the CDR3 is TGCGCCAGCAGCTCCCTAGCGGGAGGGCCTATTATCCACGAGCAGTACTTC.

This clone has a handful of counts. The chain has TRBV5-4 and TRBJ2-7; D possibly corresponds to TRBD1 (5 bases). Germline V lookup: CDR1 SGHNT, CDR2 YYREEE (reference sequence). CDR3 length: 13 amino acids. V was pared by 2 bases and J by 3 bases, with 9 bases between. The CDR3 protein is CASSFAGIYEQYF. The CDR3 DNA reads TGTGCCAGCAGCTTCGCAGGGATCTACGAGCAGTACTTC.

This clone was observed a single time. The chain recombines TRBV25-1 with TRBJ2-7, with D perhaps matching TRBD2 (6 bases). V lost 5 bases and J lost 3, with 23 bases in between. Germline V gene data show CDR1 as MGHDK and CDR2 as SYGVNS. This CDR3 comprises 17 residues. CDR3: CASSRFRRLLAVYEQYF. The CDR3, as DNA: TGTGCCAGCAGTCGATTCAGGAGGCTACTAGCAGTCTACGAGCAGTACTTC.

This chain uses TRBV27 with TRBJ1-5, with D possibly being TRBD1 (5 bases). The CDR3 length is 12 residues. V gave up 5 bases and J gave up 7 bases, with 9 bases separating them. Germline values: CDR1 MNHEY, CDR2 SMNVEV (reference sequence). CDR3 sequence reads: CASSTGGQPQHF. The DNA of the CDR3 is TGTGCCAGCAGTACCGGGGGGCAGCCCCAGCATTTT.